This T cell receptor (beta chain) was sequenced during a study of radiation and T cells in renal cell carcinoma. Whole-study results and caveats: Without pretreatment biopsies, baseline tumor clonotype presence was undetermined. From baseline, blood top tumor clonotypes peaked at 2 weeks post-radiation.

Only in-frame clones appear in the TCRdb table, and some are missing; sequencing was by immunoSEQ multiplex PCR. The sample lists more than 150,000 clones, 80% to 90% occurring once. Turning to this clone: Antigen unknown.

Time point specified: blood 2 weeks post-SBRT. As for treatment: 15 Gy SBRT to primary tumor, nephrectomy 4 weeks later. The tumor was a clear cell renal cell carcinoma. The receptor was derived from a woman in her forties or fifties with renal cell carcinoma. This specimen consisted of blood, obtained from a patient whose treatment included radiotherapy and nephrectomy.

CDR3 coding DNA: TGTGCCACCAGCAGAGATCTGGGGCAGGGAGGGGAGACCCAGTACTTC. Its protein product is CATSRDLGQGGETQYF. The rearrangement links TRBV15 to TRBJ2-5; TRBD2 matches at 7 bases. CDR1 is LNHNV, CDR2 YYDKDF, per germline (reference sequence). The V segment lost 0 bases and the J segment 5 bases; nucleotides outside the gene matches: 9. The CDR3 sequence is 16 residues long.